Shown below are 19 T cell receptor beta chains from a single sample sequenced in a study of spatial heterogeneity in lung cancer (dated by TCRdb to the late 2010s). Library prep was done by 5' RACE. The reads were generated on a NextSeq 500. The raw public data were reprocessed by TCRdb itself: fastp quality trimming at Q25, MiXCR clonotype calling, in-frame beta chains only. Each CDR3 protein appears once, grouped with its most common genes and DNA. This sample comprises about 87,000 distinct CDR3 sequences, approximately 19% of them detected only once. About a fifth of the sample comes from the top ten. The time point label for this specimen denotes: blood at routine non-recurrence follow-up after resection. The source material was PBMCs, sampled at follow-up. The source of these receptors is a male donor with early-stage non-small cell lung cancer.

The rearrangement joins TRBV21-1 to TRBJ2-4; TRBD1 is the table's D call, not checked against the DNA. TRBV21-1 is recorded as a pseudogene. This CDR3 is 16 amino acids long. CDR3 nucleotides: TGTGCCAGCAGCGGAAGGGGGAAGGGGGCCAAAAACATTCAGTACTTC. Translation gives CASSGRGKGAKNIQYF.

Details on this clonotype: Here the CDR3 omits its conserved ending phenylalanine or tryptophan, so a read error is the likely source. The chain has TRBV29-1 and TRBJ1-1; perhaps TRBD1 as D (6 bases). The CDR3 covers 13 residues. Per the germline V gene, CDR1 is SQVTM and CDR2 is ANQGSEA. The CDR3 DNA reads as TGCAGCGGACACAGGGATTGGGACACCGAAGCTTTCTCT. This codes for CSGHRDWDTEAFS.

In this sample, this clonotype turned up a few times. The chain is built from TRBV4-1 and TRBJ1-1; D is perhaps TRBD1 (6 bases). The germline V and J ends were trimmed by 4 bases and 5 bases, with 11 bases remaining between them. CDR1 MGHRA and CDR2 YSYEKL come from the germline V gene. The CDR3 totals 13 residues. In nucleotides, the CDR3 is TGCGCCAGCAGCCGAACAGGGAGGACTGAAGCTTTCTTT. Its translation: CASSRTGRTEAFF.

This clonotype has at least ten counts. The V and J genes are TRBV27 and TRBJ1-5, with D maybe TRBD1 (5 bases). The CDR3 runs 15 residues. Germline V gene data show CDR1 as MNHEY and CDR2 as SMNVEV (reference sequence). V was trimmed by 6 bases and J by 2 bases, leaving 14 bases between them. In nucleotides, the CDR3 is TGTGCCAGCAGCCTGCAGGGCCTGGGCAATCAGCCCCAGCATTTT. This translates into CASSLQGLGNQPQHF.

The gene calls are TRBV9 and TRBJ1-3, with a weak D call TRBD1 (6 bases). The germline V and J ends were trimmed by 3 bases and 1 base, with 14 bases remaining between them. Per germline, CDR1 SGDLS and CDR2 YYNGEE. The CDR3 runs 16 residues. This CDR3 reads CASSAGQIRSGNTIYF. The CDR3 DNA reads as TGTGCCAGCAGCGCCGGACAGATTCGATCTGGAAACACCATATATTTT.

J is TRBJ2-2 and V is TRBV7-2, with D unresolved. CDR1 SGHTA and CDR2 FQGNSA come from the germline V gene. The CDR3 extends over 15 amino acids. Trimming left V 2 bases short and J 0 bases short, with 7 bases between. This CDR3 is CASSLIATNTGELFF. The CDR3 DNA reads as TGTGCCAGCAGCTTAATAGCTACGAACACCGGGGAGCTGTTTTTT.

This clonotype was recorded a few times. The chain combines TRBV30 with TRBJ2-2; no firm D call. Germline loops: CDR1 GTSNPN, CDR2 SVGIG (reference sequence). The V and J ends lost 0 bases and 0 bases respectively, with 8 bases between them. The CDR3 covers 15 residues. In nucleotides, the CDR3 is TGTGCCTGGAGTGTAGGGAATACGAACACCGGGGAGCTGTTTTTT. Translation: CAWSVGNTNTGELFF.

The chain is built from TRBV27 and TRBJ1-6; 11 bases are shared with TRBD1. Trimming took 3 bases from V and 8 from J; bases not matched to a gene: 9. Germline V gene lookup returns CDR1 MNHEY and CDR2 SMNVEV (reference sequence). CDR3 length: 17 amino acids. The CDR3 loop is CASSLGLGTGGDSPLHF. CDR3 in DNA: TGTGCCAGCAGTTTGGGGCTAGGGACAGGGGGTGATTCACCCCTCCACTTT.

V gene TRBV10-1 combines with J gene TRBJ2-5, with a weak D call TRBD1 (6 bases). Germline V CDR1 and CDR2: WNHNN, SYGVQD (reference sequence). The CDR3 extends over 15 amino acids. Trimming left V 2 bases short and J 0 bases short, with 10 bases between. Here the CDR3 DNA reads TGCGCCAGCAGTGAGGGACAGAGCTACCAAGAGACCCAGTACTTC. This gives the protein CASSEGQSYQETQYF.

The chain recombines TRBV6-2 or TRBV6-3 with TRBJ2-2; possibly TRBD2 for D (5 bases). Looked up from germline, CDR1 is MNHEY and CDR2 is SVGEGT. The CDR3 totals 16 residues. Deletions cut 0 bases from V and 2 bases from J, with 10 bases between. The CDR3 nucleotides are TGTGCCAGCAGTTACTCGATGGAGGTTAACACCGGGGAGCTGTTTTTT. It specifies CASSYSMEVNTGELFF.

This chain connects TRBV5-4 to TRBJ2-7, with 9 bases fitting TRBD2. From germline, CDR1 is SGHNT and CDR2 YYREEE (reference sequence). This CDR3 has 16 amino acids. V lost 3 bases and J lost 2; bases outside the gene matches: 9. Here the CDR3 reads CASSWALAGGAYEQYF. As DNA, the CDR3 is TGTGCCAGCAGCTGGGCCCTCGCGGGAGGGGCCTACGAGCAGTACTTC.

The rearrangement links TRBV5-5 to TRBJ2-3; 11 bases line up with TRBD2. The CDR3 runs 16 residues. Looked up from germline, CDR1 is SGHKS and CDR2 is YYEKEE (reference sequence). The V segment lost 5 bases and the J segment 0 bases; nucleotides outside the gene matches: 5. The CDR3 here is CASRFLAGGSTDTQYF. The CDR3 DNA follows: TGTGCCAGCAGGTTTTTAGCGGGGGGGAGCACAGATACGCAGTATTTT.

V and J are TRBV10-3 and TRBJ2-3, with 9 bases identical to TRBD2. Looked up from germline, CDR1 is ENHRY and CDR2 is SYGVKD. With 2 bases clipped from V and 2 bases from J, the junction kept 5 bases outside the gene matches. The CDR3 contains 16 residues. This chain's CDR3 is CAISESGGSNTDTQYF. CDR3 nucleotides: TGTGCCATCAGTGAGAGCGGGGGGTCAAACACAGATACGCAGTATTTT.

The rearrangement links TRBV3-1 to TRBJ2-7, with TRBD1 matching 7 bases. This CDR3 comprises 13 residues. The J segment lost 3 bases and the V segment lost 4 bases, leaving 3 bases of the junction unmatched. Germline CDR1 is LGHDT and CDR2 is YNNKEL (reference sequence). The CDR3 loop is CASSPDRVYEQYF. The DNA of the CDR3 is TGTGCCAGCAGCCCCGACAGGGTCTACGAGCAGTACTTC.

The V call is TRBV4-3, the J call TRBJ2-3, with 12 bases aligning to TRBD2. Germline-derived CDR1 and CDR2 are LGHNA and YSLEER. CDR3 length: 16 amino acids. The V and J ends lost 4 bases and 4 bases, in that order; junction bases with no gene match: 6. The CDR3 here is CASSRRTSGISDTQYF. Written as DNA, the CDR3 is TGCGCCAGCAGCCGACGGACTAGCGGGATATCAGATACGCAGTATTTT.

The rearrangement uses TRBV7-9 and TRBJ2-3; tentatively, D is TRBD2 (5 bases). Germline lookup yields CDR1 SEHNR and CDR2 FQNEAQ (reference sequence). With 5 bases removed from V and 8 bases from J, the gap between germline ends came to 20 bases. The CDR3 totals 15 residues. CDR3 sequence (DNA): TGTGCCAGCAGCAAGGATGATCGAGATCGGGGTACGCAGTATTTT. Translated, it gives CASSKDDRDRGTQYF.

The V call is TRBV9, the J call TRBJ2-1; D might be TRBD2 (6 bases). The CDR3 is 15 amino acids. Trimming pared 0 bases from V and 1 base from J, leaving 8 bases between. Germline CDR1 and CDR2: SGDLS and YYNGEE. CDR3 DNA sequence: TGTGCCAGCAGCGTAGCGGGGGTATCCTACAATGAGCAGTTCTTC. Amino acids: CASSVAGVSYNEQFF.

This clonotype was recorded a few times. This rearrangement joins TRBV20-1 to TRBJ2-7; 11 nucleotides match TRBD2. Germline values: CDR1 DFQATT, CDR2 SNEGSKA (reference sequence). With 3 bases clipped from V and 6 bases from J, the junction kept 7 bases outside the gene matches. The CDR3 extends over 14 amino acids. The CDR3, as DNA: TGCAGTGCTAGCCCGACTAGCGGGACCGCCGAGCAGTACTTC. It codes for CSASPTSGTAEQYF.

J is TRBJ2-3 and V is TRBV18, with D tentatively TRBD1 or TRBD2 (5 bases each). The CDR3 consists of 15 residues. The ends were cut back, 6 bases at V and 0 bases at J, with 13 bases in the middle. Germline V gene data show CDR1 as KGHSH and CDR2 as LQKENI. The CDR3 DNA reads as TGTGCCAGCTCTCCCGGGACGGATAGCACAGATACGCAGTATTTT. This codes for CASSPGTDSTDTQYF.